The 32 T cell receptor beta chains presented below share a single source sample, sequenced in a study of long-term antiretroviral therapy in people with HIV. Researchers report immunoSEQ v3.0 was run at survey level. Data came from immunoSEQ multiplex PCR; TCRdb stores just in-frame clones and leaves some out. Of roughly 20,000 clones in the sample, roughly 70% were seen once. The sequences come from unsorted PBMCs, collected 0.5 years before starting antiretroviral therapy. These receptors all stem from a man in his late teens or twenties with HIV.

V usage is TRBV7-2 and J usage is TRBJ1-2; D not certain. V was pared by 5 bases and J by 4 bases, with 11 bases between. The germline V gene has CDR1 SGHTA and CDR2 FQGNSA. The CDR3 spans 13 residues. CDR3 sequence: CASSAPGAYGYTF. In DNA, the CDR3 is TGTGCCAGCAGCGCACCGGGAGCCTATGGCTACACCTTC.

The rearrangement joins TRBV12-2 to TRBJ1-1. TRBV12-2 is listed as a pseudogene. The length of the CDR3 is 18 residues. CDR3 in amino acids: CASRGLQTVWSLGTEAFF. The CDR3 region has the DNA TGTGCAAGTCGGGGACTCCAGACAGTTTGGAGCTTGGGCACTGAAGCTTTCTTT.

This clone was recorded once. CDR3 region: CASSWGSNTEAFF. The DNA for the CDR3 is TGTGCCAGCAGTTGGGGCTCGAACACTGAAGCTTTCTTT. The chain is built from TRBV27 and TRBJ1-1, with a possible D match to TRBD1 (5 bases). V was cut by 4 bases and J by 1 base, with 7 bases left in between. CDR3 length: 13 residues. Looked up from germline, CDR1 is MNHEY and CDR2 is SMNVEV (reference sequence).

The chain joins TRBV29-1 to TRBJ1-2; D is perhaps TRBD1 (5 bases). V was shortened by 5 bases and J by 11 bases, with 15 bases between the two germline ends. The CDR3 is made up of 11 amino acids. Germline CDR1 SQVTM, CDR2 ANQGSEA. In nucleotides, the CDR3 is TGCAGCGTTTCCCCGCAGGGAGGGTACACCTTC. Translating it yields CSVSPQGGYTF. The full variable domain, completed using reference TRBV29-1 and TRBJ1-2, is SAVISQKPSRDICQRGTSLTIQCQVDSQVTMMFWYRQQPGQSLTLIATANQGSEATYESGFVIDKFPISRPNLTFSTLTVSNMSPEDSSIYLCSVSPQGGYTFGSGTRLTVV.

The V call is TRBV4-2, the J call TRBJ2-2, with 7 bases aligning to TRBD2. V was clipped by 4 bases and J by 0 bases; unmatched bases: 5. This CDR3 comprises 16 residues. In germline, CDR1 is LGHNA, CDR2 YNFKEQ. In DNA form, the CDR3 reads TGTGCCAGCAGCCTGAGTGGGGGGGCGAACACCGGGGAGCTGTTTTTT. Its translation is CASSLSGGANTGELFF.

V gene TRBV4-3 combines with J gene TRBJ2-2, with D perhaps matching TRBD2 (5 bases). Germline V CDR1 and CDR2: LGHNA, YSLEER. CDR3 length: 14 amino acids. Trimming removed 4 bases from V and 6 bases from J, with 12 bases in between. DNA of the CDR3: TGCGCCAGCAGCCCCCCCGGGGTGGCCGGGGAGCTGTTTTTT. Amino acids: CASSPPGVAGELFF.

This clone showed up just a few times. The chain links TRBV7-9 to TRBJ1-2; D gene unclear. The V end lost 1 base, the J end lost 2 bases, and 11 bases lay between the germline ends. Germline V gene sequence: CDR1 SEHNR, CDR2 FQNEAQ (reference sequence). This CDR3 has 15 amino acids. DNA of the CDR3: TGTGCCAGCAGCTTAGGAGATAGATGGAACTATGGCTACACCTTC. Translation gives CASSLGDRWNYGYTF.

V and J are TRBV2 and TRBJ2-5; 10 positions match TRBD1. The junction had 12 bases not matched to a gene; V was cut back by 3 bases and J by 5 bases. The CDR3 consists of 17 residues. Looked up from germline, CDR1 is SNHLY and CDR2 is FYNNEI. CDR3: CASSDIAWTGGEETQYF. As DNA, the CDR3 is TGTGCCAGCAGTGATATAGCTTGGACAGGGGGTGAGGAGACCCAGTACTTC. The entire variable domain, with the rest obtained from reference TRBV2 and TRBJ2-5, is as follows: EPEVTQTPSHQVTQMGQEVILRCVPISNHLYFYWYRQILGQKVEFLVSFYNNEISEKSEIFDDQFSVERPDGSNFTLKIRSTKLEDSAMYFCASSDIAWTGGEETQYFGPGTRLLVL.

V gene TRBV5-1 combines with J gene TRBJ2-7; 8 nucleotides align to TRBD1. Germline V gene lookup returns CDR1 SGHRS and CDR2 YFSETQ. V lost 2 bases and J lost 2; bases outside the gene matches: 3. The CDR3 runs 14 residues. The CDR3 DNA sequence: TGCGCCAGCAGCTTAAGGGACAGGCCCTACGAGCAGTACTTC. It codes for CASSLRDRPYEQYF.

This clone was seen just once. V is TRBV13 and J is TRBJ2-7, with 11 bases matching TRBD1. Trimming at V came to 2 bases and at J to 4 bases, leaving 4 bases not matched to a gene. Germline CDR1 PRHDT, CDR2 FYEKMQ (reference sequence). This CDR3 is built from 15 residues. The CDR3 nucleotides are TGTGCCAGCAGCTTAAGGACAGGGGGCGGGTACGAGCAGTACTTC. Encoded protein: CASSLRTGGGYEQYF.

By share, this clone ranks as medium-sized. This chain joins TRBV15 and TRBJ2-5; 9 nucleotides align to TRBD1. The CDR3 runs 14 residues. Germline V gene lookup returns CDR1 LNHNV and CDR2 YYDKDF (reference sequence). Trimming cost V 5 bases and J 5 bases; bases outside gene matches: 6. CDR3 region: CATSADRGYETQYF. The CDR3 region has the DNA TGTGCCACCAGCGCGGACAGGGGATACGAGACCCAGTACTTC.

The V call is TRBV5-4, the J call TRBJ2-7, with D perhaps assigned TRBD1 or TRBD2 (5 bases each). Trimming removed 7 bases from V and 3 bases from J, with 14 bases in between. Germline loops: CDR1 SGHNT, CDR2 YYREEE (reference sequence). CDR3 size: 13 residues. The CDR3, as DNA: TGTGCCAGCGCTGAAATGGGGGACTACGAGCAGTACTTC. This codes for CASAEMGDYEQYF. The variable domain in full, completed from reference TRBV5-4 and TRBJ2-7, reads ETGVTQSPTHLIKTRGQQVTLRCSSQSGHNTVSWYQQALGQGPQFIFQYYREEENGRGNFPPRFSGLQFPNYSSELNVNALELDDSALYLCASAEMGDYEQYFGPGTRLTVT.

The chain employs TRBV14 and TRBJ2-7, with TRBD1 identical over 8 bases. The CDR3 covers 15 residues. After removal of 0 bases from V and 3 bases from J, the junction contained 4 bases not matched to a gene. Germline V gene sequence: CDR1 SGHDN, CDR2 FVKESK. In DNA form, the CDR3 reads TGTGCCAGCAGCCAAGAGGCACAGGGGGTCTACGAGCAGTACTTC. It yields the protein CASSQEAQGVYEQYF.

Points on this clone: Other nucleotide sequences from this sample produce the same CDR3. The chain carries TRBV19 and TRBJ1-1, with D possibly being TRBD1 (6 bases). The V gene's germline CDR1 is LNHDA and CDR2 SQIVND (reference sequence). The CDR3 is made up of 14 amino acids. V was cut by 1 base and J by 4 bases, with 10 bases left in between. DNA of the CDR3: TGTGCCAGTAGTATAGTGGGGGGCGGCACTGAAGCTTTCTTT. It encodes CASSIVGGGTEAFF.

The chain carries TRBV27 and TRBJ2-7; 9 nucleotides agree with TRBD2. V trimming: 3 bases; J trimming: 3 bases; junction bases outside the gene matches: 6. Germline loops: CDR1 MNHEY, CDR2 SMNVEV (reference sequence). The CDR3 is 15 residues long. The DNA for the CDR3 is TGTGCCAGCAGTTTTCGGGAGACTAGCGGCTACGAGCAGTACTTC. As protein: CASSFRETSGYEQYF.

This chain links TRBV5-1 with TRBJ2-2; D call uncertain. Germline-derived CDR1 and CDR2 are SGHRS and YFSETQ. The CDR3 length is 13 residues. V dropped 2 bases and J dropped 4 bases, with 6 bases sitting between them. The CDR3 spells CASSFSFTGELFF. The CDR3, as DNA: TGCGCCAGCAGCTTCTCTTTCACCGGGGAGCTGTTTTTT.

V and J are TRBV9 and TRBJ1-2; D is unresolved. The germline V gene has CDR1 SGDLS and CDR2 YYNGEE. Trimming took off 7 bases at V and 7 bases at J, with 17 bases between the two ends. The CDR3 loop spans 13 amino acids. The CDR3 reads CASVSGGKGGYTF. The CDR3 DNA reads TGTGCCAGCGTCTCGGGAGGGAAGGGTGGCTACACCTTC. Based on the CDR3 plus reference TRBV9 and TRBJ1-2, the full variable domain is DSGVTQTPKHLITATGQRVTLRCSPRSGDLSVYWYQQSLDQGLQFLIQYYNGEERAKGNILERFSAQQFPDLHSELNLSSLELGDSALYFCASVSGGKGGYTFGSGTRLTVV.

The V and J genes are TRBV5-1 and TRBJ1-4; D unclear. V shed 2 bases and J shed 0 bases, with 8 bases lying between them. Germline assignment: CDR1 SGHRS and CDR2 YFSETQ. CDR3 length: 15 amino acids. CDR3 nucleotide sequence: TGCGCCAGCAGCTTCACAGAATCAACTAATGAAAAACTGTTTTTT. Protein product: CASSFTESTNEKLFF.

The chain is built from TRBV4-3 and TRBJ2-2, with 9 bases lining up with TRBD2. Germline V CDR1 and CDR2: LGHNA, YSLEER. J lost 7 bases, V lost 0 bases, and 9 bases had no gene match. This CDR3 has 17 amino acids. The CDR3 DNA reads TGCGCCAGCAGCCAAGATAGGTCTAGCGGGATCGTCGGGGAGCTGTTTTTT. Translated, it gives CASSQDRSSGIVGELFF.

The V call is TRBV5-1, the J call TRBJ1-1; D uncertain. Looked up from germline, CDR1 is SGHRS and CDR2 is YFSETQ. The CDR3 runs to 14 residues. V lost 3 bases, J lost 3 bases, and 12 bases lay in between. CDR3 nucleotide sequence: TGCGCCAGCAGCTATCAACTTGAGGACACTGAAGCTTTCTTT. Protein: CASSYQLEDTEAFF.

The J gene is TRBJ2-5, the V gene TRBV11-2, with 9 positions matching TRBD2. Germline V lookup: CDR1 SGHAT, CDR2 FQNNGV. The CDR3 is 17 amino acids. J lost 5 bases, V lost 4 bases, and 14 bases had no gene match. CDR3 protein: CASSSLGGGRAWETQYF. The CDR3 region has the DNA TGTGCCAGCAGCTCCCTCGGGGGCGGGAGGGCCTGGGAGACCCAGTACTTC.

The genes are TRBV27 and TRBJ2-7; 7 bases map to TRBD1. The CDR3 extends over 13 amino acids. J was trimmed by 3 bases and V by 2 bases; bases with no gene match: 1. CDR1 and CDR2 (germline): MNHEY, SMNVEV (reference sequence). The chain's CDR3 is CASSLTGDYEQYF. Here the CDR3 DNA reads TGTGCCAGCAGTTTAACAGGGGACTACGAGCAGTACTTC.

The rearrangement uses TRBV11-3 and TRBJ2-2; the D call may be TRBD1 or TRBD2 (5 bases each). CDR1 is SGHNT, CDR2 YENEEA, per germline. The CDR3 runs to 19 residues. V lost 1 base, J lost 0 bases, and 18 bases lay in between. DNA for the CDR3: TGTGCCAGCAGCTTAGGCCCCGCTTTCATGGGGGCGAACACCGGGGAGCTGTTTTTT. This codes for CASSLGPAFMGANTGELFF.

This clone has more than one count but fewer than ten. The J gene is TRBJ2-7, the V gene TRBV5-8; D call uncertain. The CDR3 spans 12 residues. V was shortened by 1 base and J by 6 bases, with 8 bases between the two germline ends. CDR1 is SGHTS and CDR2 is YDEGEE in the germline V gene. Written as DNA, the CDR3 is TGTGCCAGCAGCTTGTTATGGGGCGAGCAGTACTTC. Protein: CASSLLWGEQYF.

V usage is TRBV4-3 and J usage is TRBJ2-5, with D perhaps matching TRBD2 (7 bases). The V and J ends lost 2 bases and 5 bases respectively, with 12 bases between them. Germline V gene sequence: CDR1 LGHNA, CDR2 YSLEER. This CDR3 comprises 14 residues. The CDR3 coding sequence is TGCGCCAGCAGCCAAAGGGGGGGCGCGGAGACCCAGTACTTC. The encoded protein is CASSQRGGAETQYF.

This chain connects TRBV25-1 to TRBJ2-7; D perhaps matches TRBD2 (6 bases). The CDR3 runs to 15 residues. V gave up 4 bases and J gave up 0 bases, with 13 bases separating them. Germline assignment: CDR1 MGHDK and CDR2 SYGVNS. For the CDR3, the DNA is TGTGCCAGCAGTGTATGGGACGGGGGCTCCTACGAGCAGTACTTC. Encoded protein: CASSVWDGGSYEQYF.

In DNA form, the CDR3 reads TGTGCCAGCAGCGTAGGCAGTAGCAATCAGCCCCAGCATTTT. Protein product: CASSVGSSNQPQHF. The chain employs TRBV9 and TRBJ1-5; the D is unclear. Germline loops: CDR1 SGDLS, CDR2 YYNGEE. V dropped 0 bases and J dropped 0 bases, with 4 bases sitting between them. The CDR3 consists of 14 residues.

The gene calls are TRBV27 and TRBJ2-3; 10 positions agree with TRBD1. Germline V gene lookup returns CDR1 MNHEY and CDR2 SMNVEV (reference sequence). V was pared by 2 bases and J by 5 bases, with 7 bases of the junction left unmatched. This CDR3 contains 16 residues. CDR3 nucleotide sequence: TGTGCCAGCAGTTTACCGACAGGGGGCAAGGGAGATACGCAGTATTTT. This codes for CASSLPTGGKGDTQYF.

J is TRBJ2-7 and V is TRBV5-6; 8 bases fit TRBD2. Germline V gene data show CDR1 as SGHDT and CDR2 as YYEEEE. J was trimmed by 7 bases and V by 5 bases; bases with no gene match: 14. CDR3 size: 15 residues. CDR3 sequence: CASSFPGLGPGEQYF. CDR3 nucleotide sequence: TGTGCCAGCAGTTTCCCGGGACTAGGCCCGGGAGAGCAGTACTTC.

This clone was detected a few times. The rearrangement joins TRBV11-2 to TRBJ2-7; D is unclear. This CDR3 spans 13 amino acids. The V gene lost 0 bases and the J gene lost 2 bases, with 5 bases spanning the gap. The germline V gene has CDR1 SGHAT and CDR2 FQNNGV. In DNA, the CDR3 is TGTGCCAGCAGCTTAGACTCGACCTACGAGCAGTACTTC. Its translation: CASSLDSTYEQYF.

The chain employs TRBV27 and TRBJ2-3; TRBD2 might be the D (6 bases). The CDR3 totals 16 residues. V lost 5 bases to trimming and J lost 2 bases, with 17 bases between them. Germline V gives CDR1 MNHEY, CDR2 SMNVEV (reference sequence). CDR3 in DNA: TGTGCCAGCAGTATCTCCAGCGGGCAGAACACAGATACGCAGTATTTT. Translating it yields CASSISSGQNTDTQYF.

The chain links TRBV19 to TRBJ2-2; no reliable D call. The CDR3 contains 13 residues. Trimming left V 7 bases short and J 6 bases short, with 12 bases between. CDR1 is LNHDA, CDR2 SQIVND, per germline (reference sequence). The CDR3 reads CASMGLSPGELFF. The CDR3 DNA is TGTGCCAGTATGGGCTTGTCGCCCGGGGAGCTGTTTTTT.